The 3 T cell receptor beta chains given below trace back to one sample, sequenced in a study of molecular identifiers for immune sequencing clone quantification. A single record per CDR3 protein comes from TCRdb applying MiXCR to the PCR reads. The table lists roughly 40,000 distinct CDR3 sequences, less than 20% of them singletons. Sequenced material: naive CD8+ T cells from blood, with Jurkat cell RNA spiked in. Sample subset: FACS-sorted CD8+CD4-CCR7+CD45RA+ naive T cells. The receptors derive from a human donor in good health. Some libraries in this study had Jurkat cell RNA spiked in.

Worth noting for this clonotype: A read error may explain this, as a much larger clone is one base away. The J gene is TRBJ2-1, the V gene TRBV12-3 or TRBV12-4; 8 bases map to TRBD1. The V gene end was trimmed by 3 bases and the J gene end by 2 bases; junction bases not matched to a gene: 3. The CDR3 spans 15 residues. The CDR3 spells CASSFSGGPYNEQFF. CDR3 coding DNA: TGTGCCAGCAGTTTTTCAGGGGGCCCCTACAATGAGCAGTTCTTC.

As concerns this clonotype: A much bigger clone sits one base away, suggesting this may be a read error. This sequence joins TRBV13 and TRBJ2-7; 8 bases fit TRBD2. V was clipped by 8 bases and J by 4 bases; unmatched bases: 19. CDR1 is PRHDT, CDR2 FYEKMQ, per germline (reference sequence). This CDR3 is built from 17 residues. The CDR3 DNA follows: TGTGCCAGCGGCTCCCACCTAGGTGGCGGGGGGTTTTACGAGCAGTACTTC. Protein product: CASGSHLGGGGFYEQYF.

The rearrangement joins TRBV7-8 to TRBJ2-1, with D unresolved. Trimming left V 0 bases short and J 4 bases short, with 10 bases between. In germline, CDR1 is SGHVS, CDR2 FQNEAQ. There are 15 residues in the CDR3. For the CDR3, the DNA is TGTGCCAGCAGCTTAGCGCCCAGTGAGTACAATGAGCAGTTCTTC. Translating gives CASSLAPSEYNEQFF.